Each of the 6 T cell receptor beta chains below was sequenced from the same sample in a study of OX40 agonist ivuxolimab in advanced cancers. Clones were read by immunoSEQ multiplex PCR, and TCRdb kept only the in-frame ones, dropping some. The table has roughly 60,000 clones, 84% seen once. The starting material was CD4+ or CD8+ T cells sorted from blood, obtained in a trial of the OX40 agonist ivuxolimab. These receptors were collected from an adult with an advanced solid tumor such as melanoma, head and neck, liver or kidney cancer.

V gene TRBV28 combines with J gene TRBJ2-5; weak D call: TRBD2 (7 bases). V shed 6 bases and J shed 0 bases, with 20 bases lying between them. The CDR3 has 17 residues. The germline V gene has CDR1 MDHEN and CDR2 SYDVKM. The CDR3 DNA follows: TGTGCCAGCAGCCCCTCCCCCGGGGGGCCATACCAAGAGACCCAGTACTTC. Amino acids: CASSPSPGGPYQETQYF.

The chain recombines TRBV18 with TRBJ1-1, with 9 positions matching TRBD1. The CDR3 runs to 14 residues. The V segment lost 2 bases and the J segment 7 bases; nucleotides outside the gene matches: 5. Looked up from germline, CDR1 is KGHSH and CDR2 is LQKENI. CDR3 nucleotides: TGTGCCAGCTCACCAGCGACAGGGGGTGATGAAGCTTTCTTT. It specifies CASSPATGGDEAFF.

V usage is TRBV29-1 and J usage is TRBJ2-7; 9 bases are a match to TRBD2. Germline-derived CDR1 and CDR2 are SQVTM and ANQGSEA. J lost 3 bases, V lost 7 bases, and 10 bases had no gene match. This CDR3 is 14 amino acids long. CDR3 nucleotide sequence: TGCAGCGCGCTCCTAGCGGGACGGGTCTACGAGCAGTACTTC. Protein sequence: CSALLAGRVYEQYF.

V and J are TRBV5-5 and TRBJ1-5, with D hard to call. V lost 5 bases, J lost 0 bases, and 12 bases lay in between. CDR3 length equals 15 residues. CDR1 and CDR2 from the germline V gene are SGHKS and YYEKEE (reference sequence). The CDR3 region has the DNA TGTGCCAGCAGTCCGGACTATTATAGCAATCAGCCCCAGCATTTT. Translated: CASSPDYYSNQPQHF.

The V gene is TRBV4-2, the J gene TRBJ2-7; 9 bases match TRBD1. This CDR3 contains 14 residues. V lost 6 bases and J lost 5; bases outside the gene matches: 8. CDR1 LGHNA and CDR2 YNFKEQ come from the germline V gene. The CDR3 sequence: CASSTGQGRDEQYF. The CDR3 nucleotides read TGTGCCAGCAGTACAGGACAGGGGCGCGACGAGCAGTACTTC.

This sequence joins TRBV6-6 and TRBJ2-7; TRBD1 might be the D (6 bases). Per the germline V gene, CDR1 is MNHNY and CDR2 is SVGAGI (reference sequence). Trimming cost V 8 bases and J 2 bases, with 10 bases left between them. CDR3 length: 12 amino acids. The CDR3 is CASRTDTYEQYF. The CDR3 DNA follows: TGTGCCAGCCGGACAGATACCTACGAGCAGTACTTC.